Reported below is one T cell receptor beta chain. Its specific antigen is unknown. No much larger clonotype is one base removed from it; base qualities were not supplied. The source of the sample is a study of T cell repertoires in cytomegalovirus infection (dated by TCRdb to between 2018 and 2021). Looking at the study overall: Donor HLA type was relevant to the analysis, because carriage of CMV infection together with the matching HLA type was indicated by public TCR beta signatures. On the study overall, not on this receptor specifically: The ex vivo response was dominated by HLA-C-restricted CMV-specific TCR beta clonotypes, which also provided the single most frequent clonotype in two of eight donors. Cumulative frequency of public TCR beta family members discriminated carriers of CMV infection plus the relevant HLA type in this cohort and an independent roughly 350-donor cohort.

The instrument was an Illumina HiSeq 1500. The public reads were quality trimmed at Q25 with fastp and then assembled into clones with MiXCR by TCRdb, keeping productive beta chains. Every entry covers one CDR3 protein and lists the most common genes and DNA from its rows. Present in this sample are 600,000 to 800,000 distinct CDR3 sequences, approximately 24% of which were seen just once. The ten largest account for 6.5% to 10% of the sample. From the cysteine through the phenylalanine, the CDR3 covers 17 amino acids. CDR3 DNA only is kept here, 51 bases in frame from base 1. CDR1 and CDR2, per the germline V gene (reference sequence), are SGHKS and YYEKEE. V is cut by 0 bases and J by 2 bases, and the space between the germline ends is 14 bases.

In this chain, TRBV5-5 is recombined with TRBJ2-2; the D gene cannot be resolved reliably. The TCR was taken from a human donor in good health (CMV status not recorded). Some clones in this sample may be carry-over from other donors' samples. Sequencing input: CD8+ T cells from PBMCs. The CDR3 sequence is CASSLGLGQLNTGELFF. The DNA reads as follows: TGTGCCAGCAGCTTGGGACTGGGCCAATTAAACACCGGGGAGCTGTTTTTT.